Sequencing of this TCR beta chain was carried out in a study of T-cell reconstitution after alpha-beta-depleted transplantation in children. Germline values: CDR1 KGHSH, CDR2 LQKENI. CDR3 length equals 14 residues. V lost 3 bases and J lost 4; bases outside the gene matches: 4. Using unique molecular identifiers, the investigators prepared the TCRbeta library. TCRdb re-derived calls from the PCR reads in MiXCR, one entry per CDR3 protein. The data show 450,000 to 500,000 distinct CDR3 sequences, under 15% seen once. This clonotype turned up a few times. This material consisted of PBMCs from the stem cell graft donor, taken from the stem cell graft. The chain carries TRBV18 and TRBJ2-5, with 8 positions matching TRBD2. The receptor was isolated from a human donor who donated a stem cell graft to a child with combined immunodeficiency. DNA for the CDR3: TGTGCCAGCTCACCCAACCTAGCGGGAGAGACCCAGTACTTC. Its protein product is CASSPNLAGETQYF.